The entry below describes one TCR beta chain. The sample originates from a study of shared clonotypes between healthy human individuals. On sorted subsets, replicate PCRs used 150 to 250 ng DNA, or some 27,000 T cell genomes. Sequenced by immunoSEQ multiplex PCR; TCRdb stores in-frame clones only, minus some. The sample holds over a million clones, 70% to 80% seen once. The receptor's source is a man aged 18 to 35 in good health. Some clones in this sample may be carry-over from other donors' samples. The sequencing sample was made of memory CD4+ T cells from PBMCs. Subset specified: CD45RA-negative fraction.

CDR3 DNA sequence: TGTGCCAGCAGCGAGGACAGCAGCTCTGGAAACACCATATATTTT. It encodes CASSEDSSSGNTIYF. J is TRBJ1-3 and V is TRBV11-2; possible D gene TRBD1, 6 bases. Germline CDR1 SGHAT, CDR2 FQNNGV. CDR3 size: 15 residues. The V end lost 5 bases, the J end lost 0 bases, and 11 bases lay between the germline ends.